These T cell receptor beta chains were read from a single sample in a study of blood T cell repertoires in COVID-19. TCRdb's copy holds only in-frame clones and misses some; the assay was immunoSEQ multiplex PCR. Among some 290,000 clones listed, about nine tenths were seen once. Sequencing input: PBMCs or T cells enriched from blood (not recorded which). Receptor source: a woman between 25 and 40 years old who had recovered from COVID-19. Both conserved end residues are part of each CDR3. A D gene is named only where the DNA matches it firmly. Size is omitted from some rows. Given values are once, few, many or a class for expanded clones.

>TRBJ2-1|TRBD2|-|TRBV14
CASSQDPPIFLFGSGQDNEQFF
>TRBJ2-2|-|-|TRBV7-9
CASSLIRDITSLTGELFF
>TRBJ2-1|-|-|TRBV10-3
CAIGSMEYNEQFF
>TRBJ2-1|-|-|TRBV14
CASSHREEVYNEQFF
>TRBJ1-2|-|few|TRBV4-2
CASSQDQGRREDYGYTF
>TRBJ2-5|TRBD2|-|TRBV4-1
CASSQVLLAGEETQYF
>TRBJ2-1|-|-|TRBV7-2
CASSVIWGTNSYNEQFF
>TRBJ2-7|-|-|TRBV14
CASSQDSRGVYEQYF
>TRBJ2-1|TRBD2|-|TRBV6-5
CASSYFGREYNEQFF
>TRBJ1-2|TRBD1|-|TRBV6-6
CASSYSLTGGGYTF
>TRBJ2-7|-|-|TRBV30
CACNQIQTSGEQYF
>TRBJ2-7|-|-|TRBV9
CASSVGGSSYEQYF
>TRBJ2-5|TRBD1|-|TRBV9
CASSVGQGVGETQYF
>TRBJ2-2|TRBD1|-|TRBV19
CASSIVWQGAKTGELFF
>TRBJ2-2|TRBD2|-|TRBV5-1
CASSLWGRSGGSSGELFF
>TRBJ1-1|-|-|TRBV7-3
CASSQGQMNTEAFF